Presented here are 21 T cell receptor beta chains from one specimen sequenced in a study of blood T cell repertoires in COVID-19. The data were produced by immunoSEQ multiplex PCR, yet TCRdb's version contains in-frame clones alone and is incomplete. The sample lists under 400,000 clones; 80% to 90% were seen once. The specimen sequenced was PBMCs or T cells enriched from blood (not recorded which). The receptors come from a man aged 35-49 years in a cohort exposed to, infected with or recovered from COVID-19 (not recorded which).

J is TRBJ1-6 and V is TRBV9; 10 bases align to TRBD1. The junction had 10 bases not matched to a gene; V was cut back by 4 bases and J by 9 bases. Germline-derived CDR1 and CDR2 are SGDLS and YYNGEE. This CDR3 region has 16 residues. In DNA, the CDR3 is TGTGCCAGCAGCCCCGGGACAGGGGAAAGGGGTTCACCCCTCCACTTT. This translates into CASSPGTGERGSPLHF.

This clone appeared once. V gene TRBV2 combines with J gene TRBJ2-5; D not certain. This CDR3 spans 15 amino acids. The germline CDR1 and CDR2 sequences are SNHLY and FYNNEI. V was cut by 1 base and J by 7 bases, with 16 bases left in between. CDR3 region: CASSEGMGTGGTQYF. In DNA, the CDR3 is TGTGCCAGCAGTGAAGGGATGGGTACGGGTGGGACCCAGTACTTC.

The CDR3 coding sequence is TGTGCCAGCAGTCTGACAGGGTTGAGCGAGCAGTACTTC. It yields the protein CASSLTGLSEQYF. The rearrangement joins TRBV27 to TRBJ2-7; 7 nucleotides line up with TRBD1. There are 13 residues in the CDR3. V dropped 5 bases and J dropped 6; count of bases not matched to a gene: 7. Per germline, CDR1 MNHEY and CDR2 SMNVEV (reference sequence).

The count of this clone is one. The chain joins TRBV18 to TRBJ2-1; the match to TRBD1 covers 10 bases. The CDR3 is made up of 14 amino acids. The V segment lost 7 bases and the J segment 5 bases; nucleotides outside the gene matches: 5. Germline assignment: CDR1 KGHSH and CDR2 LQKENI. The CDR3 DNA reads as TGTGCCAGCTTCACCGGGACAGGGGACAATGAGCAGTTCTTC. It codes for CASFTGTGDNEQFF.

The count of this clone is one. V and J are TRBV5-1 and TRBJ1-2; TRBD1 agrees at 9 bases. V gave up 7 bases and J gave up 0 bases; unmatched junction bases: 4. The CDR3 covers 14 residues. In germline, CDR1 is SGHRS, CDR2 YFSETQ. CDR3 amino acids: CASGTGLANYGYTF. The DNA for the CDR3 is TGCGCCAGCGGGACAGGGCTAGCTAACTATGGCTACACCTTC.

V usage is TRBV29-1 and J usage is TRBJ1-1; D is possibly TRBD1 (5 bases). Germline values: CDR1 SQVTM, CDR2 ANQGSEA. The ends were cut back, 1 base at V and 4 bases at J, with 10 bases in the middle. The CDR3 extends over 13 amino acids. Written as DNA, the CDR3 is TGCAGCGTTGAAGGGGGACTGGGCACTGAAGCTTTCTTT. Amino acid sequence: CSVEGGLGTEAFF.

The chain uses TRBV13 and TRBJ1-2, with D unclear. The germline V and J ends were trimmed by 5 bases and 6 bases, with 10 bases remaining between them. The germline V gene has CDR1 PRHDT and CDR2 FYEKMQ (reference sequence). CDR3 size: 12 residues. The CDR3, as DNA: TGTGCCAGCAGCCTCAGGCCCCATGGCTACACCTTC. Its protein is CASSLRPHGYTF. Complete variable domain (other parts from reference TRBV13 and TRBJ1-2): AAGVIQSPRHLIKEKRETATLKCYPIPRHDTVYWYQQGPGQDPQFLISFYEKMQSDKGSIPDRFSAQQFSDYHSELNMSSLELGDSALYFCASSLRPHGYTFGSGTRLTVV.

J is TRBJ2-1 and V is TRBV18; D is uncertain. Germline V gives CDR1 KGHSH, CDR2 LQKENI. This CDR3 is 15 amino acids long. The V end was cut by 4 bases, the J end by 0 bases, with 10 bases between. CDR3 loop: CASSLLAASYNEQFF. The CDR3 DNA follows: TGTGCCAGCTCACTATTGGCGGCCTCCTACAATGAGCAGTTCTTC.

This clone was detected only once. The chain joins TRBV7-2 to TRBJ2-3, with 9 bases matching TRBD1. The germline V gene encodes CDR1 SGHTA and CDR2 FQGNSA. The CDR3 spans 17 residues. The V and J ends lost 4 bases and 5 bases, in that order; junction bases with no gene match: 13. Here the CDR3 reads CASSSYPTGGNEDTQYF. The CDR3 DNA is TGTGCCAGCAGCTCCTACCCGACAGGGGGTAATGAAGATACGCAGTATTTT. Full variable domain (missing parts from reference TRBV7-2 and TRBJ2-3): GAGVSQSPSNKVTEKGKDVELRCDPISGHTALYWYRQSLGQGLEFLIYFQGNSAPDKSGLPSDRFSAERTGGSVSTLTIQRTQQEDSAVYLCASSSYPTGGNEDTQYFGPGTRLTVL.

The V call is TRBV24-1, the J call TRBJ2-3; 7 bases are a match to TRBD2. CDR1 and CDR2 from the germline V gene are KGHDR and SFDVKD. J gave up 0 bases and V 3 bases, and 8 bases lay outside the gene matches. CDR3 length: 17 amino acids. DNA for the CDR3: TGTGCCACCAGTGATCCCAAGCGGGATGTGAGCACAGATACGCAGTATTTT. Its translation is CATSDPKRDVSTDTQYF.

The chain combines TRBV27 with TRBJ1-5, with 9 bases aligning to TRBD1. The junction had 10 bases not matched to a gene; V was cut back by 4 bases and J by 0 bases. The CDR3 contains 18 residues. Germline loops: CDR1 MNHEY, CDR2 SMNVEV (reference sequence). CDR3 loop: CASSSKLDRGYSNQPQHF. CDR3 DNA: TGTGCCAGCAGTTCCAAACTCGACAGGGGGTATAGCAATCAGCCCCAGCATTTT.

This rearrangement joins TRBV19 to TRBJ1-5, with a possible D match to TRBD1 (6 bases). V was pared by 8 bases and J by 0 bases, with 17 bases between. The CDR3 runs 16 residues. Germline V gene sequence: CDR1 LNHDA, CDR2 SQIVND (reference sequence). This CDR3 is CASDGGGGYSNQPQHF. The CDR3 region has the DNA TGTGCCAGTGATGGAGGGGGGGGTTATAGCAATCAGCCCCAGCATTTT.

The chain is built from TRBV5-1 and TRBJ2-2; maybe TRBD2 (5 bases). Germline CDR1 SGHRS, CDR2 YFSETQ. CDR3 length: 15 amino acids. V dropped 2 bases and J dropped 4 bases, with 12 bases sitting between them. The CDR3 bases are TGCGCCAGCAGCTTTGCGGGTTTGGGCACCGGGGAGCTGTTTTTT. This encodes CASSFAGLGTGELFF.

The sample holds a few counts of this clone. The CDR3 is CASSDWGGAEAFF. DNA of the CDR3: TGTGCCAGCAGCGACTGGGGGGGGGCTGAAGCTTTCTTT. The V gene is TRBV27, the J gene TRBJ1-1, with D possibly being TRBD1 (5 bases). CDR1 and CDR2 (germline): MNHEY, SMNVEV (reference sequence). The CDR3 has 13 amino acids. The V and J ends lost 6 bases and 6 bases respectively, with 14 bases between them.

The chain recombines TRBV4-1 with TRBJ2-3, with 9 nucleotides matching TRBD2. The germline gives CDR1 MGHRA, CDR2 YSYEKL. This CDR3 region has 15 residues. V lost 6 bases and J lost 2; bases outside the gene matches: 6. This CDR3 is CASRLAGVNTDTQYF. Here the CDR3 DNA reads TGCGCCAGCAGATTAGCGGGAGTGAACACAGATACGCAGTATTTT.

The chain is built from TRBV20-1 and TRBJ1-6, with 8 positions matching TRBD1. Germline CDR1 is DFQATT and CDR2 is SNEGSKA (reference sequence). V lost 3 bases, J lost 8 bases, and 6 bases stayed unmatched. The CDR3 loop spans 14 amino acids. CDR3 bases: TGCAGTGCTAGTGTGGGACAGGAACATTCACCCCTCCACTTT. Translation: CSASVGQEHSPLHF.

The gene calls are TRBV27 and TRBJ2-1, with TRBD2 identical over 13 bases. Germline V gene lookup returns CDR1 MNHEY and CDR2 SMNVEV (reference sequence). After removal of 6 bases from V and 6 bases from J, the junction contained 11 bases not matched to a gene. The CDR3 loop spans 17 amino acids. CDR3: CASRLTQLAGGVNEQFF. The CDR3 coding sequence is TGTGCCAGCAGACTTACCCAACTAGCGGGAGGGGTCAATGAGCAGTTCTTC.

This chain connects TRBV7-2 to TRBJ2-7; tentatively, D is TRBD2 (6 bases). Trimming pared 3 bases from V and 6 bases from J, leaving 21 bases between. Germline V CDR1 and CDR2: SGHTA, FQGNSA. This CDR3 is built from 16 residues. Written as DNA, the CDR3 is TGTGCCAGCAGCTTTCGGCCCATCGGGGGAAGAGGCGAGCAGTACTTC. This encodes CASSFRPIGGRGEQYF.

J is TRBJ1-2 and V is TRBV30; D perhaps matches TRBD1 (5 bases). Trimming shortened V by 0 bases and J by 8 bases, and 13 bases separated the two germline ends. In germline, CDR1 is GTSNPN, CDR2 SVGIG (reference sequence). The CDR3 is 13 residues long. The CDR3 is CAWSVTRAGGYTF. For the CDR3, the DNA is TGTGCCTGGAGTGTCACCAGGGCCGGGGGCTACACCTTC.

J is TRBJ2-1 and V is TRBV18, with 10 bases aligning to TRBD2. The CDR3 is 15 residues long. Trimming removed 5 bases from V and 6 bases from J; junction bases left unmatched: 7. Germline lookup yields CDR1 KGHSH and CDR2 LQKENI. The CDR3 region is CASSATSGDFNEQFF. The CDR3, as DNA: TGTGCCAGCTCAGCCACTAGCGGGGACTTCAATGAGCAGTTCTTC.

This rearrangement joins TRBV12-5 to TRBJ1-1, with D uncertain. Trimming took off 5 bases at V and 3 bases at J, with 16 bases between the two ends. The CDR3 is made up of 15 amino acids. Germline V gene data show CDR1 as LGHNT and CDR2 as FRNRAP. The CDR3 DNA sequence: TGTGCTAGTGGTCCACCCCGAGCCTTAGACACTGAAGCTTTCTTT. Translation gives CASGPPRALDTEAFF.